Following are 16 T cell receptor beta chains from one sample sequenced in a study of T cell responses to AZD1222 COVID-19 vaccine. Produced via immunoSEQ multiplex PCR; TCRdb's table is partial and in-frame only. The table records about 130,000 clones, under 90% of them present only once. The material sequenced was peripheral blood, taken on day 0 of AZD1222 vaccination. The receptors stem from an adult in good health.

The chain links TRBV7-2 to TRBJ2-1, with a tentative D call TRBD1 (5 bases). The CDR3 loop spans 14 amino acids. Deletions cut 5 bases from V and 5 bases from J, with 13 bases between. Germline V gene sequence: CDR1 SGHTA, CDR2 FQGNSA. The CDR3 loop is CASSVDSFDNEQFF. The DNA for the CDR3 is TGTGCCAGCAGCGTCGACAGTTTTGACAATGAGCAGTTCTTC.

This clone was picked up one time. The rearrangement joins TRBV7-2 to TRBJ1-3; weak D call: TRBD1 (5 bases). V dropped 3 bases and J dropped 4 bases, with 16 bases sitting between them. The CDR3 extends over 16 amino acids. The germline gives CDR1 SGHTA, CDR2 FQGNSA. CDR3 coding DNA: TGTGCCAGCAGCTTGCGACAGAGTGGGTTGGGAAACACCATATATTTT. It yields the protein CASSLRQSGLGNTIYF.

J is TRBJ1-3 and V is TRBV6-5; D is uncertain. The CDR3 totals 11 residues. V lost 8 bases and J lost 8, with 10 bases in between. Germline-derived CDR1 and CDR2 are MNHEY and SVGAGI. CDR3 residues: CASGVVDTIYF. The DNA of the CDR3 is TGTGCCAGCGGAGTTGTGGACACCATATATTTT.

V is TRBV5-1 and J is TRBJ1-1, with a weak D call TRBD1 (5 bases). Trimming removed 4 bases from V and 1 base from J, with 14 bases in between. CDR1 SGHRS and CDR2 YFSETQ come from the germline V gene. The CDR3 is 15 amino acids. The CDR3 loop is CASSADTTRNTEAFF. In DNA form, the CDR3 reads TGCGCCAGCAGCGCGGACACCACACGGAACACTGAAGCTTTCTTT.

The chain combines TRBV6-5 with TRBJ1-1; perhaps TRBD1 as D (5 bases). From germline, CDR1 is MNHEY and CDR2 SVGAGI. V was shortened by 5 bases and J by 5 bases, with 9 bases between the two germline ends. CDR3 size: 12 residues. CDR3 bases: TGTGCCAGCAGTACAGGAGGGACTGAAGCTTTCTTT. It specifies CASSTGGTEAFF.

This sequence joins TRBV11-2 and TRBJ1-1, with D perhaps matching TRBD1 (5 bases). The CDR3 is 14 amino acids. Germline CDR1 is SGHAT and CDR2 is FQNNGV. V shed 6 bases and J shed 1 base, with 12 bases lying between them. Here the CDR3 reads CASRIGEANTEAFF. The CDR3 bases are TGTGCCAGCAGAATAGGGGAAGCGAACACTGAAGCTTTCTTT.

V and J are TRBV30 and TRBJ1-6; D gene ambiguous. This CDR3 region has 13 residues. The germline CDR1 and CDR2 sequences are GTSNPN and SVGIG (reference sequence). The V end was cut by 2 bases, the J end by 10 bases, with 12 bases between. CDR3 sequence reads: CAWSHNALSPLHF. The CDR3 DNA sequence: TGTGCCTGGAGTCATAACGCGTTGTCACCCCTCCACTTT.

The chain carries TRBV6-5 and TRBJ1-2; D may be TRBD1 (5 bases). Germline V gene sequence: CDR1 MNHEY, CDR2 SVGAGI. The V and J ends lost 0 bases and 9 bases respectively, with 11 bases between them. This CDR3 is 13 amino acids long. The CDR3 sequence is CASSYSRGESYTF. The CDR3 bases are TGTGCCAGCAGTTACTCGAGGGGTGAGAGCTACACCTTC.

The genes are TRBV6-5 and TRBJ1-1; maybe TRBD1 (6 bases). This CDR3 region has 15 residues. V was cut by 2 bases and J by 2 bases, with 12 bases left in between. Germline V gives CDR1 MNHEY, CDR2 SVGAGI. CDR3 DNA sequence: TGTGCCAGCAGTTACCAGGGGCTTCTCAACACTGAAGCTTTCTTT. This encodes CASSYQGLLNTEAFF.

The chain has TRBV3-1 (or the pseudogene TRBV3-2) and TRBJ2-3; 7 nucleotides align to TRBD2. The CDR3 has 15 residues. The germline V gene has CDR1 LGHDT and CDR2 YNNKEL (reference sequence). V was pared by 4 bases and J by 0 bases, with 4 bases of the junction left unmatched. This CDR3 is CASSPSGASTDTQYF. The CDR3 DNA sequence: TGTGCCAGCAGCCCCAGCGGGGCCAGCACAGATACGCAGTATTTT.

The chain carries TRBV19 and TRBJ1-2; 9 positions match TRBD1. The CDR3 spans 12 residues. CDR1 is LNHDA and CDR2 is SQIVND in the germline V gene (reference sequence). V shed 5 bases, J shed 7 bases, and the junction held 2 bases outside the gene matches. CDR3 DNA: TGTGCCAGTAGTGCGGACAGGGGTGGCTACACCTTC. Translated, it gives CASSADRGGYTF.

This chain uses TRBV4-1 with TRBJ2-7; TRBD2 matches at 8 bases. This CDR3 has 15 amino acids. The germline V gene has CDR1 MGHRA and CDR2 YSYEKL. J was trimmed by 0 bases and V by 1 base; bases with no gene match: 2. The CDR3 DNA sequence: TGCGCCAGCAGCCAAGCGGGGGGGAGCTCCTACGAGCAGTACTTC. Translating it yields CASSQAGGSSYEQYF.

J is TRBJ1-2 and V is TRBV3-1 (or the pseudogene TRBV3-2); a weak D match, TRBD1 (6 bases). Deletions cut 0 bases from V and 8 bases from J, with 19 bases between. CDR1 is LGHDT, CDR2 YNNKEL, per germline (reference sequence). This CDR3 is 16 amino acids long. The CDR3 sequence is CASSQDFVDRTFGYTF. DNA for the CDR3: TGTGCCAGCAGCCAAGATTTCGTAGACAGGACTTTCGGCTACACCTTC.

The V gene is TRBV3-1 (or the pseudogene TRBV3-2), the J gene TRBJ1-6; D may be TRBD1 (5 bases). CDR1 LGHDT and CDR2 YNNKEL come from the germline V gene (reference sequence). This CDR3 is built from 16 residues. Trimming shortened V by 4 bases and J by 13 bases, and 23 bases separated the two germline ends. The CDR3 loop reads CASSPLPGRLQSPLHF. Written as DNA, the CDR3 is TGTGCCAGCAGCCCCCTCCCGGGACGGCTACAATCCCCCCTCCACTTT.

The chain uses TRBV11-3 and TRBJ2-3, with D unclear. Trimming shortened V by 1 base and J by 3 bases, and 5 bases separated the two germline ends. The CDR3 contains 13 residues. The germline CDR1 and CDR2 sequences are SGHNT and YENEEA. In DNA form, the CDR3 reads TGTGCCAGCAGCTTAGGGGAAACAGATACGCAGTATTTT. Residues: CASSLGETDTQYF.

V is TRBV2 and J is TRBJ1-1, with TRBD1 matching 7 bases. The CDR3 loop spans 15 amino acids. Unmatched junction bases numbered 10, after V lost 6 bases and J lost 3 bases. Germline lookup yields CDR1 SNHLY and CDR2 FYNNEI. The CDR3 loop is CASRMTGYSDTEAFF. CDR3 bases: TGTGCCAGCAGAATGACAGGGTACTCGGACACTGAAGCTTTCTTT.